The T cell receptor (beta chain) under discussion was sequenced for a study of CD8+ T cells in alopecia areata. The J segment lost 3 bases and the V segment lost 5 bases, leaving 20 bases of the junction unmatched. The CDR3 runs to 19 residues. Germline V lookup: CDR1 LGHNT, CDR2 FRNRAP. Treatment reported: oral pan-JAK inhibitor, 5-10 mg twice daily. From alopecia areata patients, lesional scalp punch biopsies and peripheral blood were collected. Extracted RNA was reverse transcribed, and the resulting cDNA served as sequencing template. The repertoire was sequenced with immunoSEQ multiplex PCR; TCRdb's copy has only in-frame clones and lacks some. The sample carries about 180,000 clones, 45% to 60% recorded once.

The source material was CD8+ T cells sorted from blood, sampled at week 52, from a patient treated with tofacitinib. The clonotype originates from a human donor with alopecia areata. The V and J genes are TRBV12-5 and TRBJ2-7; TRBD1 aligns across 9 bases. The CDR3 loop reads CASGLPSRTGANSHYEQYF. In DNA, the CDR3 is TGTGCTAGTGGTCTGCCATCGCGGACAGGGGCGAATTCACACTACGAGCAGTACTTC.